The clone carrying this TCR beta chain was recorded once. The antigen is unknown. Positively selected for CCR7, the CD45RO-negative cells used as naive CD8 cells excluded terminally differentiated effector memory CD45RA+ cells. Participating donors were healthy, HIV-negative adults free of recent acute infections or vaccinations. The record originates from a study of shared clonotypes between healthy human individuals. Study-wide results and caveats: The small donor group covered limited genetic and exposure diversity. Read depth was anticipated to influence clonotype sharing among donors. Specimens sampled were limited to blood, with tissue repertoires likely differing.

Profiling relied on immunoSEQ multiplex PCR, and the TCRdb table lists in-frame clones only, not all of them. The sample has over 750,000 clones; about 96% are singletons. The CDR3 sequence is 16 residues long. The V and J ends lost 1 base and 3 bases respectively, with 16 bases between them. CDR1 and CDR2 from the germline V gene are SGHVS and FQNEAQ. The chain has TRBV7-8 and TRBJ2-7; D perhaps matches TRBD1 (5 bases). This receptor was obtained from a man aged 25-40 years in good health. The sample taken for sequencing was naive CD8+ T cells sorted from blood. DNA for the CDR3: TGTGCCAGCAGCTTAGAGGCCCTTCGCAGGGACTACGAGCAGTACTTC. This codes for CASSLEALRRDYEQYF.